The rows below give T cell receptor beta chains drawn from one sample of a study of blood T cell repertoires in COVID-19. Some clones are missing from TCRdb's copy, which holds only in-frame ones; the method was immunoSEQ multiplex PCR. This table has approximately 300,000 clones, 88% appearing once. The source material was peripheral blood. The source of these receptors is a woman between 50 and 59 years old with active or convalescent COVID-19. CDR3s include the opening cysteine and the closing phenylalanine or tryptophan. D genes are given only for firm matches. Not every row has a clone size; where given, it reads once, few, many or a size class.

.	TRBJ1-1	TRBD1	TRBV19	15	TGTGCCAGTACTTTGGGGGACAGGGTTCTCACTGAAGCTTTCTTT	CASTLGDRVLTEAFF
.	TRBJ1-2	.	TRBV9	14	TGTGCCAGCAGCGTAGCTACAGGGACCTATGGCTACACCTTC	CASSVATGTYGYTF
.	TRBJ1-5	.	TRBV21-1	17	TGTGCCAGCAGCAAATCCGTGGACAGGGAGGTCCATCAGCCCCAGCATTTT	CASSKSVDREVHQPQHF
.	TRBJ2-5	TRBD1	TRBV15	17	TGTGCCACCAGCAGAGAATGGACAGGGGGAACTCGGGAGACCCAGTACTTC	CATSREWTGGTRETQYF
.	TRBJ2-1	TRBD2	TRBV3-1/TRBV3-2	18	TGTGCCAGCAGCCAGGTAAAGATGGTACTAGCGGCTTACAATGAGCAGTTCTTC	CASSQVKMVLAAYNEQFF
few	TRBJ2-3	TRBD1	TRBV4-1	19	TGCGCCAGCAGCCAAGATCGTTACGCCGGGACAGGGGGGACAGATACGCAGTATTTT	CASSQDRYAGTGGTDTQYF
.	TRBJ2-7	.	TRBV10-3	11	TGTGCCATCAAATATTCGGACGAGCAGTACTTC	CAIKYSDEQYF
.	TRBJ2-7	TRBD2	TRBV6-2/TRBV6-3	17	TGTGCCAGCAGTTATAGAGGACTAGCGGGTCGCTCCTACGAGCAGTACTTC	CASSYRGLAGRSYEQYF
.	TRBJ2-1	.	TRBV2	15	TGTGCCAGCAGTTTGAGCGGGACATCAAGAAATGAGCAGTTCTTC	CASSLSGTSRNEQFF
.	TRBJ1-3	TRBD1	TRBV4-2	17	TGTGCCAGCAGCCGCTACAGGGGGCTAGGCTCTGGAAACACCATATATTTT	CASSRYRGLGSGNTIYF
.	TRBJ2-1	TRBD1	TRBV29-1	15	TGCAGCGTTGGTGGGAACAGGGGAAATTACAATGAGCAGTTCTTC	CSVGGNRGNYNEQFF
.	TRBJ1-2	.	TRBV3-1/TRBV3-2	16	TGTGCCAGCAGCCAGTCACTGGGGGGTAGGGGCTATGGCTACACCTTC	CASSQSLGGRGYGYTF
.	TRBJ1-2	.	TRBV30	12	TGTGCCTGGACAGGGTTTAACTATGGCTACACCTTC	CAWTGFNYGYTF
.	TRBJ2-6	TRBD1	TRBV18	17	TGTGCCAGCTCGCTCAAGGGGACAGGGGCTGGGGCCAACGTCCTGACTTTC	CASSLKGTGAGANVLTF
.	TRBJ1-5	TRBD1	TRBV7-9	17	TGTGCCAGCAGCTTAGCTACAGGGGGACGTGGCAATCAGCCCCAGCATTTT	CASSLATGGRGNQPQHF
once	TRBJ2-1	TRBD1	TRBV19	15	TGTGCCAGTAGTCCTCGGACAGGAGAGTACAATGAGCAGTTCTTC	CASSPRTGEYNEQFF
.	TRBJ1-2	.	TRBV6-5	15	TGTGCCAGCAGTTACTCGACCGGGTTTAGCTATGGCTACACCTTC	CASSYSTGFSYGYTF
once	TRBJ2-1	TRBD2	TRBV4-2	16	TGTGCCAGCAGCCAAGTCGGGGGGATAAACTACAATGAGCAGTTCTTC	CASSQVGGINYNEQFF
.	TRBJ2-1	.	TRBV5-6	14	TGTGCCAGCAGAGGTAGACAGGCGCCCTATGAGCAGTTCTTC	CASRGRQAPYEQFF
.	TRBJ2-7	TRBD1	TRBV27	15	TGTGCCAGCAGTTTAGGACAGGGGGCAATCTACGAGCAGTACTTC	CASSLGQGAIYEQYF
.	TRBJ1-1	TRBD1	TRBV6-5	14	TGTGCCAGCAGTTATCGACAGGGTAACACTGAAGCTTTCTTT	CASSYRQGNTEAFF
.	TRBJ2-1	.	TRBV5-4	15	TGTGCCAGCAGCCGTCCGGGACTCCAAAACAATGAGCAGTTCTTC	CASSRPGLQNNEQFF
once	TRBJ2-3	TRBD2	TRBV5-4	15	TGTGCCAGCAGAGCTGGGGGGACTAGCGCCTATACGCAGTATTTT	CASRAGGTSAYTQYF
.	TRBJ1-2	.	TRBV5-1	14	TGCGCCAGCAGCTTGGGTTCAGGGTCTGAGGGCTACACCTTC	CASSLGSGSEGYTF
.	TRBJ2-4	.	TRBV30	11	TGTGCCTGGAGTAGAGAAAACATTCAGTACTTC	CAWSRENIQYF
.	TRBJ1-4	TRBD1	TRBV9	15	TGTGCCAGCAGCCCAGGGACAGCAACTAATGAAAAACTGTTTTTT	CASSPGTATNEKLFF
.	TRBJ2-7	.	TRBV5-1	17	TGCGCCAGCAGCAGGGACAGGGGCGGCGGGAGGGCCACCGAGCAGTACTTC	CASSRDRGGGRATEQYF
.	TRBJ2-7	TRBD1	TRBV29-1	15	TGCAGCGTTGAACAGCCGGGACAGGGTGCGCGAGTGCAGTACTTC	CSVEQPGQGARVQYF
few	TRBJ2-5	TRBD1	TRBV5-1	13	TGCGCCAGCAGCCCACGACAGGGAGAGACCCAGTACTTC	CASSPRQGETQYF